The source of this T cell receptor beta chain is a study of OX40 agonist ivuxolimab in advanced cancers. With regard to the full study: Ivuxolimab, which targeted the costimulatory receptor OX40 (CD134), was an agonistic, fully human IgG2 monoclonal antibody. The point of sequencing TCRbeta in the periphery was to test whether ivuxolimab changed TCR sequence diversity and drove clonal T-cell expansion. Patients were allowed to have had prior anti-PD-1, anti-PD-L1 or anti-CTLA-4 therapy, and around 40% of the dose-escalation patients had previously received checkpoint inhibitors. Among the approximately 54 dose-escalation patients, approximately 20 had hepatocellular carcinoma, about 15 melanoma, 9 renal cell carcinoma and 9 head and neck cancer. Intravenous ivuxolimab was administered to patients every 2 weeks at six dose levels: 0.01, 0.1, 0.3, 1.5, 3 and 10 mg/kg. The paper covers the monotherapy dose-escalation part of the phase I ivuxolimab trial, which included N of about 50 patients. Three dose-escalation patients achieved partial responses, one with hepatocellular carcinoma and two with cutaneous melanoma. The dose-escalation cohort was about 83% male with a mean age of 60 years, ranging from roughly 23 to 90. Findings and caveats that apply to the study as a whole: The antigen specificity of the peripheral T cells that underwent clonal expansion was not determined. At doses of 0.1 to 3.0 mg/kg, clonal expansion of both CD4+ and CD8+ T cells in blood was seen between baseline and week 6. Low levels of normalized T-cell clonal expansion were also seen in some patients who did not respond. In partial responders in the 0.1-3.0 mg/kg groups, normalized peripheral clonal expansion was found to be among the lowest, especially among CD8+ T cells. After ivuxolimab, CD8+ T cells had more expanded clones than CD4+ T cells on average.

The trial excluded patients who had a history of autoimmune disease or who were on systemic immunosuppression. Peripheral blood for TCR sequencing was drawn from every dose cohort at baseline, at cycle 4 day 1 and at cycle 7 day 1. The samples were drawn from a first-in-human, open-label, multicenter phase I dose-escalation trial of ivuxolimab. Adults with locally advanced or metastatic melanoma, renal cell carcinoma, hepatocellular carcinoma or head and neck squamous cell carcinoma were enrolled in the trial. Before TCR sequencing, CD4+ and CD8+ T cells were separately sorted from peripheral blood. A single count supports this clone. Its antigen remains undetermined. No much larger clone is present one base from it, and per-base qualities are unavailable. For sequencing of the TCRbeta CDR3 region, genomic DNA was extracted from the sorted cells. The immunoSEQ Assay was used for sequencing of TCRbeta CDR3 regions. The immuneACCESS repertoire file appears here via TCRdb, limited to in-frame rearrangements. These files lack a portion of the clones; in checked studies, under half of the deficit traces to unresolved V genes, and the cause of the others is not known. The sample table contains roughly 84,000 clones; only one count was recorded for more than 65% of them. The leading ten clones occupy over 3.5% of the sample.

Counted from cysteine to phenylalanine, this CDR3 has 13 amino acids. Here the CDR3 DNA is all that survives: 39 bases in frame from base 1. The germline V gene specifies MNHEY as CDR1 and SVGAGI as CDR2. Trimming takes 5 bases from V and 7 bases from J, and the germline ends sit 15 bases apart. The V gene is TRBV6-5 and the J gene is TRBJ2-7, with the D segment possibly TRBD1 or TRBD2, each aligning over 5 bases. This clonotype was sampled from an adult with an advanced solid tumor such as melanoma, head and neck, liver or kidney cancer. The input for sequencing was CD4+ or CD8+ T cells sorted from blood, taken in a trial of the OX40 agonist ivuxolimab. At the DNA level, the sequence is TGTGCCAGCAGTCCCGGGACCACTCGGGAGCAGTACTTC. Its amino acids are CASSPGTTREQYF.